This T cell receptor beta chain came from a study of CD8+CD57+ T cells in acquired aplastic anemia (dated by TCRdb to the late 2010s). About the investigation overall: Extracted DNA from sorted CD4+ and CD8+ cells averaged about 3.4 ug, ranging from roughly 0.17 to 27.4 ug. CD8+CD57+ expansion was defined as frequency above the mean frequency observed in healthy subjects. Paper-wide results and their limitations: Patients and healthy controls showed no significant difference in CD8+ Simpson's diversity (P=0.060). Roughly 31 CD8+ CDR3 sequences were shared between patients and controls but appeared highly expressed in patients and within their immunodominant clones.

TCR beta VDJ combination and CDR3 sequence profiling used genomic DNA as the template. An Illumina HiSeq 2000 was used for TCR repertoire sequencing. Turning to the authors' computational methods: TRBV/TRBJ rearrangement plots, CDR3 size and DJ length profiles, and Simpson's diversity index were used to assess repertoires. The most abundant DNA sequence in the deep sequencing data was taken as the immunodominant clone. CDR3 amino acid sequences were checked for sharing across subjects and were also compared against the VDJdb database and published repertoires. The public reads were reanalyzed by TCRdb: fastp trimming at Q25, MiXCR alignment, in-frame beta chains only. Identical CDR3 protein sequences are pooled into one entry, listed with their most common genes and DNA. The V and J calls and clone size come from TCRdb's table, not from the authors' own analysis. The sample table shows some 180,000 distinct CDR3 sequences, and around 63% are seen once. About 39% of the sample comes from the top ten.

As encoded in the germline V gene (reference sequence), CDR1 is SSHAT while CDR2 is FNYEAQ. Inclusive of the bounding cysteine and phenylalanine, the CDR3 is 16 residues long. The entry retains the CDR3 DNA only, 48 bases that are in frame from base 1. Ends trimmed: V by 1 base, J by 7 bases; bases unmatched to a gene: 7. Only one count was recorded for this clonotype. The antigen it binds to is not known. No much larger clonotype is one base removed from it; base qualities were not supplied. A lone read offers only weak evidence. Expansion of CD8+CD57+ cells had been shown by flow cytometry in the patients chosen for sequencing. All patients had severe acquired aplastic anemia diagnosed by International Study of Aplastic Anemia and Agranulocytosis and Camitta criteria. No therapy had been received by the patients at the time of blood sampling. TCR repertoires of sorted CD4+ and CD8+ blood T cells from severe aplastic anemia patients and healthy subjects were deep-sequenced in the study. In the USA, patient enrollment took place under clinicaltrials.gov protocols 00001620, 01623167, 00001397, 00071045, 00081523 and 00961064. Ficoll-Paque density gradient centrifugation was used to isolate peripheral blood mononuclear cells. CD4+ and CD8+ T cells were sorted by FACS or magnetic beads before DNA extraction.

This receptor chain uses TRBV7-7 and TRBJ2-1; the junction holds 10 bases that match TRBD2. The material sequenced was sorted CD4+, CD8+, or CD8+CD57+ T cells (not recorded which) from PBMCs. This TCR was recovered from a human donor with aplastic anemia. For the CDR3, the sequence is CASSLGSGGATNEQFF. At the DNA level, the sequence is TGTGCCAGCAGCTTAGGAAGCGGGGGGGCGACGAATGAGCAGTTCTTC.